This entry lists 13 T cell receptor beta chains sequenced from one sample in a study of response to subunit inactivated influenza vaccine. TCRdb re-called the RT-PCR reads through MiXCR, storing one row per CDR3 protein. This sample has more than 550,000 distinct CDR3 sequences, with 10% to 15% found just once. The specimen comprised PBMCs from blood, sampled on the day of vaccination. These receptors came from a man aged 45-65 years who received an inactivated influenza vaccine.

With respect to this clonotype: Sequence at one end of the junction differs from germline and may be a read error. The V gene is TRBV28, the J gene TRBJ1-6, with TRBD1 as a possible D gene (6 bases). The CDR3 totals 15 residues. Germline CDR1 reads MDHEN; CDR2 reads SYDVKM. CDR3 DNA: TGTGCCAGCAGTTTTGTGGGGGCGGATAATTCACCCCTCTACTTT. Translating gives CASSFVGADNSPLYF.

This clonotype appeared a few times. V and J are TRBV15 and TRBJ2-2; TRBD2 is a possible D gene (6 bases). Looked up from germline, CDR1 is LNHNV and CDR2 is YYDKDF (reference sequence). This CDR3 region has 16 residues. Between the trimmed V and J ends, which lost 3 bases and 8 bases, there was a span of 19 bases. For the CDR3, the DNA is TGTGCCACCAGCAGTCCTCTGACTAGTCGTCAAGGGGAGCTGTTTTTT. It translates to CATSSPLTSRQGELFF.

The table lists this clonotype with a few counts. The CDR3 DNA reads as TGTGCCACCAGCAGAGATGGGGGAAGCGGGGGTGACAATGAGCAGTTCTTC. Its protein is CATSRDGGSGGDNEQFF. The chain recombines TRBV15 with TRBJ2-1; TRBD2 matches 8 bases. The CDR3 extends over 17 amino acids. Trimming removed 0 bases from V and 5 bases from J; junction bases left unmatched: 9. Germline V CDR1 and CDR2: LNHNV, YYDKDF (reference sequence).

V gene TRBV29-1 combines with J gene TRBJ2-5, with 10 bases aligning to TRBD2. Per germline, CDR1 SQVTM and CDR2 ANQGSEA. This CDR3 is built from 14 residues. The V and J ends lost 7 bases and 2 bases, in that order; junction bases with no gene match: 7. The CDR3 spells CSGSSGSGQETQYF. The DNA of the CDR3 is TGCAGCGGCTCTAGCGGGAGTGGGCAAGAGACCCAGTACTTC. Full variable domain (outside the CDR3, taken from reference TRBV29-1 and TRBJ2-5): SAVISQKPSRDICQRGTSLTIQCQVDSQVTMMFWYRQQPGQSLTLIATANQGSEATYESGFVIDKFPISRPNLTFSTLTVSNMSPEDSSIYLCSGSSGSGQETQYFGPGTRLLVL.

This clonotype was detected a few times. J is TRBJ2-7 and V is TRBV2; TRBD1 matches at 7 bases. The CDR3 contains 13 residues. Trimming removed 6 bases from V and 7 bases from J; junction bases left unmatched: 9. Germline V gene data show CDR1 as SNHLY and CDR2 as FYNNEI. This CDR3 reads CASRETGLGEQYF. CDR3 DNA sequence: TGTGCCAGCAGGGAGACAGGGTTAGGGGAGCAGTACTTC. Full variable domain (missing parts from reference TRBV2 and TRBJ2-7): EPEVTQTPSHQVTQMGQEVILRCVPISNHLYFYWYRQILGQKVEFLVSFYNNEISEKSEIFDDQFSVERPDGSNFTLKIRSTKLEDSAMYFCASRETGLGEQYFGPGTRLTVT.

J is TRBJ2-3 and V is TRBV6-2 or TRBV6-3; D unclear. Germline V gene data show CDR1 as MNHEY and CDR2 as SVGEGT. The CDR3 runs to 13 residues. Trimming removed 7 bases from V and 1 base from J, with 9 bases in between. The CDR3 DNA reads TGTGCCAGCACCCAGAAGGGCACAGATACGCAGTATTTT. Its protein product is CASTQKGTDTQYF.

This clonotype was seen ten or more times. CDR3: CSARAFSGGRTDTQYF. For the CDR3, the DNA is TGCAGTGCCCGGGCCTTTTCAGGGGGCAGGACAGATACGCAGTATTTT. This chain joins TRBV20-1 and TRBJ2-3; 8 bases line up with TRBD1. The length of the CDR3 is 16 residues. J lost 3 bases, V lost 6 bases, and 14 bases had no gene match. Germline V gene lookup returns CDR1 DFQATT and CDR2 SNEGSKA (reference sequence).

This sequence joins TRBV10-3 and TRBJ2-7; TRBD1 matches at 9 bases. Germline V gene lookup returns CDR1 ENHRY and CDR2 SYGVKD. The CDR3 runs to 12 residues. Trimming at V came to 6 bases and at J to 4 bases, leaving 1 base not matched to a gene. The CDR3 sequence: CAIRDRGYEQYF. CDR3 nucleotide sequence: TGTGCCATCAGGGACAGGGGTTACGAGCAGTACTTC.

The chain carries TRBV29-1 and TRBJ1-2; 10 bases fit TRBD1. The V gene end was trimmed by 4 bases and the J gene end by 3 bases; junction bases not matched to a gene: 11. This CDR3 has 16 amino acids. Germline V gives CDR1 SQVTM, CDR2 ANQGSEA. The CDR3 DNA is TGCAGCGTTGTCCGGAGACCGGACAGGGGGTACTATGGCTACACCTTC. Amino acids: CSVVRRPDRGYYGYTF.

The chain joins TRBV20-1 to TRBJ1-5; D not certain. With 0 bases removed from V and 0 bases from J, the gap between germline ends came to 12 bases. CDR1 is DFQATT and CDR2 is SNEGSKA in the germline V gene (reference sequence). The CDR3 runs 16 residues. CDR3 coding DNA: TGCAGTGCTAGAGAGGCAGAAAACTATAGCAATCAGCCCCAGCATTTT. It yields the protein CSAREAENYSNQPQHF.

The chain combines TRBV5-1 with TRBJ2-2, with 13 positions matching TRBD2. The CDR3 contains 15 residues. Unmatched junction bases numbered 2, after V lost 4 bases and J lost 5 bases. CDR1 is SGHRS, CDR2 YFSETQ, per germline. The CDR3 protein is CASSATSGRTGELFF. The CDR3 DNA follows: TGCGCCAGCAGCGCGACTAGCGGGAGGACCGGGGAGCTGTTTTTT. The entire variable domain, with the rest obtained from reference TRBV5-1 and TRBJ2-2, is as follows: KAGVTQTPRYLIKTRGQQVTLSCSPISGHRSVSWYQQTPGQGLQFLFEYFSETQRNKGNFPGRFSGRQFSNSRSEMNVSTLELGDSALYLCASSATSGRTGELFFGEGSRLTVL.

Here the CDR3 DNA reads TGTGCCAGCAGCCCCGGTCAGCCAGCCTACGAGCAGTACTTC. Its protein product is CASSPGQPAYEQYF. The chain couples TRBV5-6 to TRBJ2-7; D unresolved. The CDR3 runs 14 residues. Deletions cut 4 bases from V and 2 bases from J, with 13 bases between. Germline V lookup: CDR1 SGHDT, CDR2 YYEEEE.

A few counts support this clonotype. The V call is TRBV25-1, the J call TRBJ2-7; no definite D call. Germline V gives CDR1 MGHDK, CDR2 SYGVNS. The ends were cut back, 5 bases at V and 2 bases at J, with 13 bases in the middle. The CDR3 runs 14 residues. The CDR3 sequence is CASSPEGGAYEQYF. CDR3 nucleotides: TGTGCCAGCAGTCCCGAAGGTGGGGCCTACGAGCAGTACTTC.